The next 20 T cell receptor beta chains were all read from a single sample in a study of T cells in Graves' hyperthyroidism and ophthalmopathy. From RNA transcripts, TCR beta CDR3 regions were amplified. First-round RT-PCR targeting the TCR CDR3 was performed with the HTBI primer set. TCRdb itself ran the multiplex PCR reads through MiXCR, one entry per CDR3 protein. The table records about 380,000 distinct CDR3 sequences, approximately 17% of them present only once. The material sequenced was blood. Source of these receptors: a man between 18 and 35 years old with Graves' ophthalmopathy.

In this sample, this clonotype turned up many times. V usage is TRBV11-2 and J usage is TRBJ2-1; no firm D call. CDR3 length: 14 amino acids. The V gene's germline CDR1 is SGHAT and CDR2 FQNNGV. V was shortened by 5 bases and J by 5 bases, with 13 bases between the two germline ends. The CDR3 sequence is CASSGVRPHNEQFF. In DNA, the CDR3 is TGTGCCAGCAGCGGGGTAAGACCCCACAATGAGCAGTTCTTC.

The sample holds many counts of this clonotype. The chain carries TRBV13 and TRBJ1-1; D not resolved. CDR1 PRHDT and CDR2 FYEKMQ come from the germline V gene (reference sequence). V shed 5 bases and J shed 0 bases, with 10 bases lying between them. The CDR3 spans 14 residues. DNA of the CDR3: TGTGCCAGCAGCCCGACACAGATGAACACTGAAGCTTTCTTT. Protein: CASSPTQMNTEAFF. Variable domain in full (rest from reference TRBV13 and TRBJ1-1): AAGVIQSPRHLIKEKRETATLKCYPIPRHDTVYWYQQGPGQDPQFLISFYEKMQSDKGSIPDRFSAQQFSDYHSELNMSSLELGDSALYFCASSPTQMNTEAFFGQGTRLTVV.

This clonotype came up many times. This chain connects TRBV7-9 to TRBJ1-1; a weak D match, TRBD1 (6 bases). Trimming removed 5 bases from V and 0 bases from J, with 13 bases in between. The CDR3 covers 15 residues. CDR1 is SEHNR, CDR2 FQNEAQ, per germline (reference sequence). CDR3: CASSPQGTLNTEAFF. DNA of the CDR3: TGTGCCAGCAGCCCCCAGGGGACCCTGAACACTGAAGCTTTCTTT. The variable domain in full, with the rest retrieved from reference TRBV7-9 and TRBJ1-1, is DTGVSQNPRHKITKRGQNVTFRCDPISEHNRLYWYRQTLGQGPEFLTYFQNEAQLEKSRLLSDRFSAERPKGSFSTLEIQRTEQGDSAMYLCASSPQGTLNTEAFFGQGTRLTVV.

This clonotype was recorded many times. This chain connects TRBV28 to TRBJ2-7; the D is unclear. V gave up 8 bases and J gave up 0 bases, with 11 bases separating them. This CDR3 spans 13 amino acids. The V gene's germline CDR1 is MDHEN and CDR2 SYDVKM. The CDR3 DNA sequence: TGTGCCAGCGCGCGGCTAGACTCCTACGAGCAGTACTTC. This encodes CASARLDSYEQYF.

This clonotype was found many times. The chain has TRBV20-1 and TRBJ1-1; 7 bases are a match to TRBD1. Per germline, CDR1 DFQATT and CDR2 SNEGSKA (reference sequence). The V gene end was trimmed by 5 bases and the J gene end by 0 bases; junction bases not matched to a gene: 9. This CDR3 is 15 amino acids long. The CDR3 spells CSASGQESVNTEAFF. CDR3 DNA sequence: TGCAGTGCTTCCGGACAGGAGTCGGTGAACACTGAAGCTTTCTTT.

This clonotype has at least ten counts. The genes are TRBV18 and TRBJ2-5; D call uncertain. This CDR3 is 15 amino acids long. Trimming pared 1 base from V and 5 bases from J, leaving 14 bases between. Germline lookup yields CDR1 KGHSH and CDR2 LQKENI. The CDR3 here is CASSPQDPRVETQYF. CDR3 nucleotides: TGTGCCAGCTCACCACAGGATCCACGGGTCGAGACCCAGTACTTC.

This clonotype was recorded a few times. The chain has TRBV19 and TRBJ2-7, with a tentative D call TRBD1 (5 bases). CDR3 length equals 15 residues. CDR1 is LNHDA and CDR2 is SQIVND in the germline V gene (reference sequence). The V end was cut by 7 bases, the J end by 2 bases, with 18 bases between. The CDR3 region is CASTLKGAGTYEQYF. The CDR3 DNA is TGTGCCAGTACTCTGAAAGGGGCAGGGACCTACGAGCAGTACTTC.

The rearrangement links TRBV4-1 to TRBJ2-7, with 7 bases aligning to TRBD2. V was clipped by 4 bases and J by 3 bases; unmatched bases: 12. The CDR3 sequence is 16 residues long. The germline CDR1 and CDR2 sequences are MGHRA and YSYEKL. CDR3 loop: CASSPQWASGYYEQYF. CDR3 sequence (DNA): TGCGCCAGCAGCCCTCAATGGGCTAGCGGTTACTACGAGCAGTACTTC.

This chain links TRBV5-1 with TRBJ2-6; TRBD1 agrees at 8 bases. V shed 3 bases, J shed 1 base, and the junction held 9 bases outside the gene matches. The germline CDR1 and CDR2 sequences are SGHRS and YFSETQ. The CDR3 is 18 residues long. The CDR3 DNA sequence: TGCGCCAGCAGCTGGGACGGGACAGGACCGTCTGGGGCCAACGTCCTGACTTTC. Translation: CASSWDGTGPSGANVLTF.

This clonotype was recorded a few times. The J gene is TRBJ1-2, the V gene TRBV9, with 7 bases aligning to TRBD1. Trimming at V came to 0 bases and at J to 3 bases, leaving 2 bases not matched to a gene. Germline V gene sequence: CDR1 SGDLS, CDR2 YYNGEE. The CDR3 is 14 amino acids. CDR3 region: CASSVVQGDYGYTF. CDR3 nucleotide sequence: TGTGCCAGCAGCGTAGTCCAGGGGGACTATGGCTACACCTTC. Supplemented by reference TRBV9 and TRBJ1-2, the full variable domain reads DSGVTQTPKHLITATGQRVTLRCSPRSGDLSVYWYQQSLDQGLQFLIQYYNGEERAKGNILERFSAQQFPDLHSELNLSSLELGDSALYFCASSVVQGDYGYTFGSGTRLTVV.

The V and J genes are TRBV6-1 and TRBJ2-3, with D perhaps matching TRBD2 (6 bases). In germline, CDR1 is MNHNS, CDR2 SASEGT. This CDR3 spans 14 amino acids. Trimming cost V 6 bases and J 5 bases, with 15 bases left between them. CDR3 amino acids: CASRSAGYGDTQYF. The DNA for the CDR3 is TGTGCCAGCAGATCCGCGGGGTATGGAGATACGCAGTATTTT.

This clonotype came up a few times. The rearrangement joins TRBV20-1 to TRBJ2-6; D perhaps matches TRBD2 (5 bases). This CDR3 contains 15 residues. The germline V and J ends were trimmed by 6 bases and 1 base, with 13 bases remaining between them. Germline loops: CDR1 DFQATT, CDR2 SNEGSKA (reference sequence). In DNA form, the CDR3 reads TGCAGTGCCTCTCCCCCGGGATCTGGGGCCAACGTCCTGACTTTC. Protein: CSASPPGSGANVLTF.

In DNA, the CDR3 is TGCAGTGCTAGAGATCCTTTCGGAGCGGGGGGTCCCACCGGGGAGCTGTTTTTT. Translating it yields CSARDPFGAGGPTGELFF. V is TRBV20-1 and J is TRBJ2-2, with 9 bases lining up with TRBD2. Germline loops: CDR1 DFQATT, CDR2 SNEGSKA (reference sequence). The CDR3 is made up of 18 amino acids. V shed 0 bases, J shed 4 bases, and the junction held 12 bases outside the gene matches.

The rearrangement joins TRBV19 to TRBJ2-3; no firm D call. Trimming cost V 6 bases and J 6 bases, with 7 bases left between them. Germline assignment: CDR1 LNHDA and CDR2 SQIVND (reference sequence). The CDR3 has 11 amino acids. The CDR3 spells CASRSVDTQYF. DNA for the CDR3: TGTGCCAGTAGGTCCGTGGATACGCAGTATTTT.

Only a few counts were recorded for this clonotype. This chain joins TRBV6-1 and TRBJ1-2, with D maybe TRBD1 (6 bases). Trimming removed 8 bases at V and 4 bases at J, with 11 bases between. This CDR3 comprises 12 residues. In germline, CDR1 is MNHNS, CDR2 SASEGT. This CDR3 reads CASGGPGYGYTF. CDR3 DNA sequence: TGTGCCAGCGGGGGGCCGGGCTATGGCTACACCTTC.

This clonotype was observed many times. The gene calls are TRBV12-3 or TRBV12-4 and TRBJ1-1; D is ambiguous. The CDR3 is 15 amino acids. The V end lost 4 bases, the J end lost 1 base, and 13 bases lay between the germline ends. This CDR3 is CASSSWSYTNTEAFF. The CDR3 nucleotides are TGTGCCAGCAGTTCTTGGTCATACACGAACACTGAAGCTTTCTTT.

V is TRBV9 and J is TRBJ1-2; 7 nucleotides line up with TRBD1. The germline V gene encodes CDR1 SGDLS and CDR2 YYNGEE. There are 14 residues in the CDR3. The junction had 8 bases not matched to a gene; V was cut back by 3 bases and J by 6 bases. CDR3 region: CASSGWQGVDGYTF. The CDR3 DNA is TGTGCCAGCAGCGGATGGCAGGGGGTTGATGGCTACACCTTC. The complete variable domain, with remaining parts taken from reference TRBV9 and TRBJ1-2, reads DSGVTQTPKHLITATGQRVTLRCSPRSGDLSVYWYQQSLDQGLQFLIQYYNGEERAKGNILERFSAQQFPDLHSELNLSSLELGDSALYFCASSGWQGVDGYTFGSGTRLTVV.

This clonotype came up a few times. This rearrangement joins TRBV7-9 to TRBJ2-5, with 13 bases fitting TRBD2. V gave up 1 base and J gave up 5 bases; unmatched junction bases: 4. From germline, CDR1 is SEHNR and CDR2 FQNEAQ (reference sequence). The CDR3 length is 16 residues. In DNA, the CDR3 is TGTGCCAGCAGCTTAGGGACTAGCGGGGGCCTGGAGACCCAGTACTTC. Encoded protein: CASSLGTSGGLETQYF. Based on the CDR3 plus reference TRBV7-9 and TRBJ2-5, the full variable domain is DTGVSQNPRHKITKRGQNVTFRCDPISEHNRLYWYRQTLGQGPEFLTYFQNEAQLEKSRLLSDRFSAERPKGSFSTLEIQRTEQGDSAMYLCASSLGTSGGLETQYFGPGTRLLVL.

This chain connects TRBV10-3 to TRBJ2-2, with 7 bases lining up with TRBD1. CDR1 and CDR2 from the germline V gene are ENHRY and SYGVKD. With V trimmed by 2 bases and J by 2 bases, 2 bases remained unmatched. The CDR3 has 15 residues. CDR3 nucleotides: TGTGCCATCAGTGAGCGGACAGGAAACACCGGGGAGCTGTTTTTT. This encodes CAISERTGNTGELFF.

In this sample, this clonotype turned up many times. The chain has TRBV11-3 and TRBJ1-1; D is unclear. Germline loops: CDR1 SGHNT, CDR2 YENEEA. V gave up 1 base and J gave up 1 base, with 7 bases separating them. The CDR3 extends over 14 amino acids. CDR3 residues: CASSLGRGNTEAFF. In DNA form, the CDR3 reads TGTGCCAGCAGCTTAGGACGGGGGAACACTGAAGCTTTCTTT.